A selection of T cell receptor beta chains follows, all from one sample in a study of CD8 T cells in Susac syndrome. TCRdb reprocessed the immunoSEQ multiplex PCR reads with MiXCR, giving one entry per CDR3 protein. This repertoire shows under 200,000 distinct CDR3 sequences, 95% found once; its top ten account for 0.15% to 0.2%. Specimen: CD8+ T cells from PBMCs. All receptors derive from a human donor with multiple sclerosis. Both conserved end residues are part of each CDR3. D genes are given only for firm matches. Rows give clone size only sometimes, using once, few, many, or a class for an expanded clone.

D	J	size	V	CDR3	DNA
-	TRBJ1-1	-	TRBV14	CASSPPGFMLEAFF	TGTGCCAGCAGCCCACCGGGGTTTATGCTGGAAGCTTTCTTT
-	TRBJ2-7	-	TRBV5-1	CASSLGADAAYEQYF	TGCGCCAGCAGCTTGGGAGCGGACGCAGCCTACGAGCAGTACTTC
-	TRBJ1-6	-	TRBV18	CASSPPTNSPLHF	TGTGCCAGCTCACCACCGACGAATTCACCCCTCCACTTT
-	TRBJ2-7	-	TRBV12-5	CASGLWGSRWYEQYF	TGTGCTAGTGGTTTGTGGGGGTCTAGGTGGTACGAGCAGTACTTC
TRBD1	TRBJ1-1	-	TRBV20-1	CSAGTGGSDTEAFF	TGCAGTGCTGGGACAGGGGGGTCCGACACTGAAGCTTTCTTT
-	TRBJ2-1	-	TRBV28	CASSLDPGPGNEQFF	TGTGCCAGCAGTCTAGACCCGGGTCCAGGGAATGAGCAGTTCTTC
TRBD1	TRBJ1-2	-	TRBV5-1	CASGVDRDMFGYTF	TGCGCCAGCGGAGTCGACAGGGATATGTTTGGCTACACCTTC
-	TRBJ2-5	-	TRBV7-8	CASSHRAIQETQYF	TGTGCCAGCAGCCACAGGGCAATCCAAGAGACCCAGTACTTC
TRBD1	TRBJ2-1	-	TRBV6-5	CASNQGAYNEQFF	TGTGCCAGCAACCAGGGGGCCTACAATGAGCAGTTCTTC
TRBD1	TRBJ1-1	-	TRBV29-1	CSAQGENTEAFF	TGCAGCGCGCAGGGGGAGAACACTGAAGCTTTCTTT
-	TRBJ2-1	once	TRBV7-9	CASSLVVWGNEQFF	TGTGCCAGCAGCTTAGTTGTCTGGGGCAATGAGCAGTTCTTC
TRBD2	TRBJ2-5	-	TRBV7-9	CASSFGLAGGQETQYF	TGTGCCAGCAGCTTTGGACTAGCGGGAGGCCAAGAGACCCAGTACTTC
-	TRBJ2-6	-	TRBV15	CATSRVAEGGANVLTF	TGTGCCACCAGCAGAGTCGCCGAGGGCGGGGCCAACGTCCTGACTTTC